The sequence of this TCR beta chain was determined in a study of identical twins. cDNA molecules carried unique molecular identifiers, and template switching added a universal primer site. TCRdb processed the 5' RACE reads anew with MiXCR; each CDR3 protein has one entry. Here the sample spans about 810,000 distinct CDR3 sequences, roughly an eighth being singletons. Germline CDR1 MNHEY, CDR2 SVGAGI. The V end lost 5 bases, the J end lost 5 bases, and 12 bases lay between the germline ends. The CDR3 totals 13 residues. Study outcomes and limitations: Rather than following the same donors, the conclusions depended on cross-sectional statistical analysis. Beta out-of-frame twin sharing showed a weaker excess. Potential partial confounding of zero-insertion analyses by invariant MAIT and iNKT cells was noted.

Ten or more counts support this clonotype. Its antigen remains unknown. A further study also used this sample, focusing on yellow fever vaccine responses in identical twins.

J is TRBJ1-1 and V is TRBV6-5, with a tentative D call TRBD1 (5 bases). The source material was PBMCs. The TCR comes from a woman aged 18-29 years in good health. The CDR3 nucleotides read TGTGCCAGCAGTCACGGGACCACGACTGAAGCTTTCTTT. As protein: CASSHGTTTEAFF.